The clone carrying this T cell receptor (beta chain) has more than one count but fewer than ten. Specified treatment: randomized to nivolumab then ipilimumab (arm A) or the reverse (arm B). None of the patients previously received DNA-damaging chemotherapy. The data derive from a study of sequential checkpoint blockade in melanoma. At the level of the study: Maintenance nivolumab came after either treatment sequence.

TCRdb's copy holds only in-frame clones and misses some; the assay was immunoSEQ multiplex PCR. Of 1,800 or so clones in the sample, over 15% are singletons; the top ten hold 7% to 10%. Germline-derived CDR1 and CDR2 are MNHGY and SAAAGT. This CDR3 is built from 16 residues. After removal of 5 bases from V and 1 base from J, the junction contained 7 bases not matched to a gene. The chain joins TRBV6-8 to TRBJ1-1; 10 nucleotides line up with TRBD1. The TCR sequence derives from a human donor with melanoma. Sample: tumor tissue (inferred from file names), taken from a patient given nivolumab and ipilimumab in sequence. The CDR3 here is CASSELTGGSNTEAFF. For the CDR3, the DNA is TGTGCCAGCAGTGAGTTGACAGGGGGCTCGAACACTGAAGCTTTCTTT.